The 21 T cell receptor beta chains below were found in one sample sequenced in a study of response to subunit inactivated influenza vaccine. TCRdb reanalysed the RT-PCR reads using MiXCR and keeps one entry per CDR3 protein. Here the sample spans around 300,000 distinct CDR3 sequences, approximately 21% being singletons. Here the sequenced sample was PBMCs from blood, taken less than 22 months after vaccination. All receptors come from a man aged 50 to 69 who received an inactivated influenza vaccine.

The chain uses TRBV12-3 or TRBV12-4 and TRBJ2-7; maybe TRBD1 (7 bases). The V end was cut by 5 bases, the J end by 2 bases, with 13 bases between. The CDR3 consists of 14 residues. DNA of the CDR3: TGTGCCAGCAGTCAGGGGGACTTTACCTACGAGCAGTACTTC. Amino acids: CASSQGDFTYEQYF.

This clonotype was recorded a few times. The CDR3: CATSRDFPGQGLYIQYF. As DNA, the CDR3 is TGTGCCACCAGCAGAGATTTCCCGGGGCAGGGGTTATACATTCAGTACTTC. This chain uses TRBV15 with TRBJ2-4, with D perhaps matching TRBD1 (6 bases). This CDR3 is 17 amino acids long. In germline, CDR1 is LNHNV, CDR2 YYDKDF (reference sequence). V lost 0 bases, J lost 8 bases, and 20 bases lay in between.

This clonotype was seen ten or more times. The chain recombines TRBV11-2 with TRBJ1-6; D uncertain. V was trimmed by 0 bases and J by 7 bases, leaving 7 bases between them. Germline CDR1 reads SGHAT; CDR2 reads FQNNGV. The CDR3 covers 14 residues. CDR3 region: CASSLDRGNSPLHF. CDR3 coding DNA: TGTGCCAGCAGCTTAGACCGGGGAAATTCACCCCTCCACTTT.

The CDR3: CASQDVANYGYTF. The CDR3 DNA sequence: TGTGCCAGCCAGGACGTAGCTAACTATGGCTACACCTTC. The rearrangement links TRBV3-1 to TRBJ1-2, with D unclear. The CDR3 totals 13 residues. CDR1 and CDR2 (germline): LGHDT, YNNKEL (reference sequence). V was cut by 8 bases and J by 0 bases, with 10 bases left in between.

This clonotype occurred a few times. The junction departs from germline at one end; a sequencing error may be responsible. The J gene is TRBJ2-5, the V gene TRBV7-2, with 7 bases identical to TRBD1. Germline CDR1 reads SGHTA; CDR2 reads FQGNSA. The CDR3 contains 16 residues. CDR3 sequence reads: CASSQGQAIVQETQYF. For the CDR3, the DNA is TGTGCTAGCAGTCAAGGACAGGCGATCGTTCAAGAGACCCAGTACTTC. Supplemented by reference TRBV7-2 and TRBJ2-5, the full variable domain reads GAGVSQSPSNKVTEKGKDVELRCDPISGHTALYWYRQSLGQGLEFLIYFQGNSAPDKSGLPSDRFSAERTGGSVSTLTIQRTQQEDSAVYLCASSQGQAIVQETQYFGPGTRLLVL.

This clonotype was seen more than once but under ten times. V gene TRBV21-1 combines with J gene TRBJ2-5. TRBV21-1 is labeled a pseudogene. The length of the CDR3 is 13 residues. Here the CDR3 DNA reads TGTGCCAGCAGCAAGCTTAACCAAGAGACCCAGTACTTC. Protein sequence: CASSKLNQETQYF.

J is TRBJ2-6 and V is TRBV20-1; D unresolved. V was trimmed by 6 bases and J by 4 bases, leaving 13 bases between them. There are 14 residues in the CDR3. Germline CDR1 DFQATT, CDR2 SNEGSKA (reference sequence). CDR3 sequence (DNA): TGCAGTGCCTCCTTTCTGACCGGGGCCAACGTCCTGACTTTC. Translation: CSASFLTGANVLTF.

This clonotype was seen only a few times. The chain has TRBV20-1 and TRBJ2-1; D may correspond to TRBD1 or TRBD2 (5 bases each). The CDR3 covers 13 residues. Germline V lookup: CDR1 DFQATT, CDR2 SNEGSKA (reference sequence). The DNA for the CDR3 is TGCAGCGCACCGGGGCCGGACTACAATGAGCAGTTCTTC. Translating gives CSAPGPDYNEQFF.

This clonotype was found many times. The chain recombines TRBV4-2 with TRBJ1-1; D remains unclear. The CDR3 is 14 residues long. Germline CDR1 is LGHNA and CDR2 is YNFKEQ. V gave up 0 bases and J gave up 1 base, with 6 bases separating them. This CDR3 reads CASSQDRRNTEAFF. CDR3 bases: TGTGCCAGCAGCCAAGATAGGAGGAACACTGAAGCTTTCTTT.

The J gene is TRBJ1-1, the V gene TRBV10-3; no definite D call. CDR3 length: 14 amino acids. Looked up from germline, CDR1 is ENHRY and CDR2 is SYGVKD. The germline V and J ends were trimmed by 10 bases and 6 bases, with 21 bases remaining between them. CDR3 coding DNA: TGTGCCACCTATAAAACGGGGAGCGGATCTGAAGCTTTCTTT. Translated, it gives CATYKTGSGSEAFF.

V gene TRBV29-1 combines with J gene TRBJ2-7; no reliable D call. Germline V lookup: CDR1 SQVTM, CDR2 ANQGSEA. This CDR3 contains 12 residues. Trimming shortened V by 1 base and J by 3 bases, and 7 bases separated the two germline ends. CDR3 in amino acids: CSVEVGRYEQYF. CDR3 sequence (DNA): TGCAGCGTTGAAGTCGGTCGCTACGAGCAGTACTTC.

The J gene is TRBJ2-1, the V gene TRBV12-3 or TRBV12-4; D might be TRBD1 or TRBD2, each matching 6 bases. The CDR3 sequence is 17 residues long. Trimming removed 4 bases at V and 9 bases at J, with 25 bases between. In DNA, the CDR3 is TGTGCCAGCAGTTCCCAAGGGGGAGCGGGTAGATACGGTGAGCAGTTCTTC. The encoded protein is CASSSQGGAGRYGEQFF.

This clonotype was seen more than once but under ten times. The CDR3 coding sequence is TGTGCCAGCAGCTTACCGGGACAGAGAACTGAAGCTTTCTTT. It yields the protein CASSLPGQRTEAFF. The rearrangement uses TRBV5-4 and TRBJ1-1; 7 bases agree with TRBD1. Germline lookup yields CDR1 SGHNT and CDR2 YYREEE (reference sequence). The CDR3 length is 14 residues. V lost 2 bases and J lost 5; bases outside the gene matches: 6.

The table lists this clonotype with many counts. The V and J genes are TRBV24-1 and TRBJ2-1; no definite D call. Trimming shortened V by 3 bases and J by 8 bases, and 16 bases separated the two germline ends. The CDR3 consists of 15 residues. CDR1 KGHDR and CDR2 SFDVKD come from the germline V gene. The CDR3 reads CATSDALRGFDEQFF. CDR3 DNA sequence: TGTGCCACCAGTGATGCCCTTCGAGGCTTCGATGAGCAGTTCTTC.

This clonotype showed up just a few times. The CDR3 region has the DNA TGCAGCGTTGGGGCCAGTATGTTCGAGACCCAGTACTTC. Amino acids: CSVGASMFETQYF. The chain has TRBV29-1 and TRBJ2-5; no definite D call. V shed 4 bases and J shed 5 bases, with 14 bases lying between them. The CDR3 contains 13 residues. Germline CDR1 reads SQVTM; CDR2 reads ANQGSEA. Variable domain in full (rest from reference TRBV29-1 and TRBJ2-5): SAVISQKPSRDICQRGTSLTIQCQVDSQVTMMFWYRQQPGQSLTLIATANQGSEATYESGFVIDKFPISRPNLTFSTLTVSNMSPEDSSIYLCSVGASMFETQYFGPGTRLLVL.

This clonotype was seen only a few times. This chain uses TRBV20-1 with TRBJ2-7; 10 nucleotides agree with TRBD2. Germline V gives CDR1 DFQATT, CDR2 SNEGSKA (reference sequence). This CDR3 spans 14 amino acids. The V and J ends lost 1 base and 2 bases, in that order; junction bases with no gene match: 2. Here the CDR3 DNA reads TGCAGTGCTAGAGGGCTAGCGGGAGCCTACGAGCAGTACTTC. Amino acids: CSARGLAGAYEQYF.

The CDR3 region is CSAGAGTYEQYF. The CDR3 DNA sequence: TGCAGTGCTGGGGCAGGGACCTACGAGCAGTACTTC. The chain combines TRBV20-1 with TRBJ2-7, with D possibly matching TRBD1 (5 bases). This CDR3 spans 12 amino acids. V gave up 5 bases and J gave up 2 bases, with 10 bases separating them. Germline lookup yields CDR1 DFQATT and CDR2 SNEGSKA (reference sequence).

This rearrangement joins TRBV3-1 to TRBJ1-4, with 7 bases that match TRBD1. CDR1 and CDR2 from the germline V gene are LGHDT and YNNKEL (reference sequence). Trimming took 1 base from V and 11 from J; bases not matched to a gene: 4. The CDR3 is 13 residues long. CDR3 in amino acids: CASSQGRGYKLFF. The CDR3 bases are TGTGCCAGCAGCCAAGGCAGGGGGTATAAACTGTTTTTT.

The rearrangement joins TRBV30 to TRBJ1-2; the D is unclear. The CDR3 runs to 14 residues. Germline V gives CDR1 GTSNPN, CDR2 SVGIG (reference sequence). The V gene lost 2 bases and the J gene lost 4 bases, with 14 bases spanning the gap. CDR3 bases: TGTGCCTGGAGTCCCGCGGCAGGAACCTATGGCTACACCTTC. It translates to CAWSPAAGTYGYTF.

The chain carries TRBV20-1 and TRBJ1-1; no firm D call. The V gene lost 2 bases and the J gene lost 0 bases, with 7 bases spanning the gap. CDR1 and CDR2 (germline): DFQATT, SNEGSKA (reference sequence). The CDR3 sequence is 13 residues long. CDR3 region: CSARQTMNTEAFF. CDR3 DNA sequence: TGCAGTGCTAGACAGACCATGAACACTGAAGCTTTCTTT.

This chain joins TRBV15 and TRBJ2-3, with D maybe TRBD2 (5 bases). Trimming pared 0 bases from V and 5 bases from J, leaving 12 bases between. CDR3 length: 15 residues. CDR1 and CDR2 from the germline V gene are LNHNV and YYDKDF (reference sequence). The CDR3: CATSREGRAQDTQYF. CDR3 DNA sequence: TGTGCCACCAGCAGAGAGGGGAGAGCCCAAGATACGCAGTATTTT.